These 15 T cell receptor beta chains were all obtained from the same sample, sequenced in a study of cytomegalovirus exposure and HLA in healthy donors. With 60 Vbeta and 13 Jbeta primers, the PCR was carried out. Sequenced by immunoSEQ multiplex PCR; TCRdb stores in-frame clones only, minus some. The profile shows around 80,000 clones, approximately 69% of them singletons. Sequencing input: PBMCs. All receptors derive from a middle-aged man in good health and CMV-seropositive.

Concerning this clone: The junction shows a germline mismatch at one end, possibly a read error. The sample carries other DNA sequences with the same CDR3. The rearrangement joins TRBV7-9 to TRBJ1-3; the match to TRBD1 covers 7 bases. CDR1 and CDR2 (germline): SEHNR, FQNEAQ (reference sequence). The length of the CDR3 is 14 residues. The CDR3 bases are TGCGCCAGCAGCCCAGACAGGGTTGGAAACACCATATATTTT. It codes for CASSPDRVGNTIYF. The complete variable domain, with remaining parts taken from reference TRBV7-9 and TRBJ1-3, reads DTGVSQNPRHKITKRGQNVTFRCDPISEHNRLYWYRQTLGQGPEFLTYFQNEAQLEKSRLLSDRFSAERPKGSFSTLEIQRTEQGDSAMYLCASSPDRVGNTIYFGEGSWLTVV.

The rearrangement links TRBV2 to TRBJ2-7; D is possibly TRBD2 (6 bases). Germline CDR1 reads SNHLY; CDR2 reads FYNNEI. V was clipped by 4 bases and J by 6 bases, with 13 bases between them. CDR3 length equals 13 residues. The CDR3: CASSVPGLIEQYF. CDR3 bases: TGTGCCAGCAGTGTCCCGGGACTGATCGAGCAGTACTTC.

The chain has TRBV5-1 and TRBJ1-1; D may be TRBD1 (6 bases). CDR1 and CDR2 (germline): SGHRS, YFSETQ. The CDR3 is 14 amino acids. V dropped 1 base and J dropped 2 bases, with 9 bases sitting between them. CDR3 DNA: TGCGCCAGCAGCTTGACAGGGAAAAACACTGAAGCTTTCTTT. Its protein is CASSLTGKNTEAFF.

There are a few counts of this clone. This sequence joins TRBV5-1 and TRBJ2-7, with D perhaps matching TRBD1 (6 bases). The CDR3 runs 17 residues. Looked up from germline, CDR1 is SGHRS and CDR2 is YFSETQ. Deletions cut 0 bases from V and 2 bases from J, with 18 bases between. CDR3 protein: CASSLAAGQLIPYEQYF. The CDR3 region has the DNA TGCGCCAGCAGCTTGGCCGCAGGACAGCTCATTCCCTACGAGCAGTACTTC.

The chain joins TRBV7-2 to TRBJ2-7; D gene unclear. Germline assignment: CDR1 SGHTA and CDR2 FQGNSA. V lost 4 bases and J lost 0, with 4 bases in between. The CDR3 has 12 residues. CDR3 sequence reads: CASSSSSYEQYF. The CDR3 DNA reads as TGTGCCAGCAGCTCCAGCTCCTACGAGCAGTACTTC.

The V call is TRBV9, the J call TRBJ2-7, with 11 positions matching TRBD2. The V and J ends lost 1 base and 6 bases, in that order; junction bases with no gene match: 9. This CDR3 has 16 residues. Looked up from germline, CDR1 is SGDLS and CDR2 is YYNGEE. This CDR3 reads CASSVQPGLAESEQYF. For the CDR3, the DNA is TGTGCCAGCAGCGTACAACCGGGACTAGCGGAATCCGAGCAGTACTTC. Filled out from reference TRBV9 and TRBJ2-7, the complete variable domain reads DSGVTQTPKHLITATGQRVTLRCSPRSGDLSVYWYQQSLDQGLQFLIQYYNGEERAKGNILERFSAQQFPDLHSELNLSSLELGDSALYFCASSVQPGLAESEQYFGPGTRLTVT.

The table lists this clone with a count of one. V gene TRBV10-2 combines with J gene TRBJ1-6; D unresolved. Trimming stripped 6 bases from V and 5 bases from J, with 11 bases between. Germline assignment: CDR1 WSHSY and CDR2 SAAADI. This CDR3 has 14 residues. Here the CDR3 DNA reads TGCGCCAGCAGGGGCTTTATCGATAATTCACCCCTCCACTTT. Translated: CASRGFIDNSPLHF.

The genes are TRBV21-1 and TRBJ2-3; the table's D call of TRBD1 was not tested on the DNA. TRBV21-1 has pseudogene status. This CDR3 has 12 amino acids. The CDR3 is CASSKAQNTQYF. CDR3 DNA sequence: TGTGCCAGCAGCAAAGCGCAGAATACGCAGTATTTT.

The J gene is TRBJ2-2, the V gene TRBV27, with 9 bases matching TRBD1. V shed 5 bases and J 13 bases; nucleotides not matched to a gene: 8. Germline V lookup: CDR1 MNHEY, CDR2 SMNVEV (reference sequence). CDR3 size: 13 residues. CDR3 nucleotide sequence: TGTGCCAGCAGTCCAGGGACAGGGTCGGGGCTGTTTTTT. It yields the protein CASSPGTGSGLFF.

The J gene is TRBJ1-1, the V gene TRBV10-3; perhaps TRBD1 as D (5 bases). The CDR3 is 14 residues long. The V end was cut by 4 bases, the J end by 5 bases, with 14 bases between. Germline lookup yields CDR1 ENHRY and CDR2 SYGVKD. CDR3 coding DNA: TGTGCCATCAGTGGGGGCCTCTACGAAACTGAAGCTTTCTTT. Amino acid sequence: CAISGGLYETEAFF.

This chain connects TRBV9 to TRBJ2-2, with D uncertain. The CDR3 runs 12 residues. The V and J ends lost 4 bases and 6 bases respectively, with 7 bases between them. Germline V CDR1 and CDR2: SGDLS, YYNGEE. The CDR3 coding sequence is TGTGCCAGCAGCCCTCGTCCCGGGGAGCTGTTTTTT. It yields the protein CASSPRPGELFF.

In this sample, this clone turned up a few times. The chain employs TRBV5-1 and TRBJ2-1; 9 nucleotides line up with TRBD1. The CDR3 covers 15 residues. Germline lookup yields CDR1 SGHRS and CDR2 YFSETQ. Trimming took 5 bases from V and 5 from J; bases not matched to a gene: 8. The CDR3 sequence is CASSRRQGGNNEQFF. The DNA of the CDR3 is TGCGCCAGCAGTCGAAGACAGGGGGGAAACAATGAGCAGTTCTTC.

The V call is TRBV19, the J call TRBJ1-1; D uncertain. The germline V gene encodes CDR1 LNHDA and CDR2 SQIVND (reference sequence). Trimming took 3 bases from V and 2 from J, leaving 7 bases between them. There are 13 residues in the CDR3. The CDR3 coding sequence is TGTGCCAGTAGTATGAATACAAACACTGAAGCTTTCTTT. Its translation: CASSMNTNTEAFF.

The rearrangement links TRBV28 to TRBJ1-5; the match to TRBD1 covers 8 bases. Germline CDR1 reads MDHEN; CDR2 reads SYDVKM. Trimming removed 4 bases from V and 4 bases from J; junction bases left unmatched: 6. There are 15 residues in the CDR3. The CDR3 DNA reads TGTGCCAGCAGTTCCCAGGACAGGGTTAATCAGCCCCAGCATTTT. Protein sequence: CASSSQDRVNQPQHF.

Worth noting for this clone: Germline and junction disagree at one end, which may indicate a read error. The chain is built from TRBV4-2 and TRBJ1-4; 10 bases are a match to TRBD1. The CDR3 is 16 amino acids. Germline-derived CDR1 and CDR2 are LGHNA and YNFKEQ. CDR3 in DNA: TGTACCAGCAGCGAACAGCCCGGGACAGGGGATGAAAAACTGTTTTTT. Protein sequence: CTSSEQPGTGDEKLFF.